This T cell receptor beta chain came from a study of T cells expressing NK-cell markers (dated by TCRdb to 2018 to 2021). Study-level background: TCR beta-chain repertoires were profiled in sorted CD3+CD56+NKG2C+, CD3+CD56+NKG2C- and CD3+CD56-NKG2C+ T-cell subsets from about 8 donors. Seven of the eight sequenced donors were HCMV-seropositive and one was HCMV-seronegative. The eight sequenced donors were randomly selected healthy volunteers, three men and five women. Libraries were sequenced as 2 x 150 bp reads on Illumina HiSeq 2000/2500, MiSeq or NextSeq. Overall results and qualifications from the work: In 6 or 7 donors, the dominant CD3+CD56+NKG2C+ clonotypes ranked among the top 10 CD8+ clonotypes, making up roughly 1.0-8% of CD8+ T cells. It remained unclear whether the expanded NKG2C-expressing T cell clones were specific for HCMV antigens. Those dominant clonotypes were again the most abundant among CD3+CD56-NKG2C+ cells in a few donors, at roughly 25-65%.

The instrument given in TCRdb is Illumina HiSeq 2000. TCR beta cDNA libraries were made by 5'RACE template switching that added a universal primer site and unique molecular identifiers. Priming for cDNA synthesis came from the TCR beta constant segment, and two successive PCR amplification steps followed. As for how the authors treated the data: MIGEC handled demultiplexing of the reads and grouping by UMI, while MiTCR was used to assemble and quantify clonotypes. Only TCR cDNA sequences supported by at least two reads were kept to exclude erroneous sequences. Downstream repertoire analysis used the tcR package, and clonotypes were matched across fractions by CDR3 nucleotide sequence plus V segment. Antigen specificity was annotated against VDJdb with VDJmatch, allowing one amino acid substitution in CDR3. Through TCRdb reprocessing, the reads give one entry per CDR3 protein sequence; DNA is omitted. TCRdb, not the authors, supplied the V and J calls. The sample's table covers 400,000 to 550,000 distinct CDR3 sequences. Together, the top ten hold less than 7.5% of the sample.

On this clonotype: Its binding antigen is unknown.

The CDR3, cysteine through phenylalanine, is 15 amino acids long. DNA is not on record. The germline V gene (reference sequence) supplies CDR1 LNHDA and CDR2 SQIVND. HCMV serostatus was determined by detecting HCMV-specific IgG in serum with a commercial ELISA kit. Ficoll density gradient centrifugation was used to isolate peripheral blood mononuclear cells from blood. Sequenced material: blood T cells: a sorted CD56 or NKG2C T cell subset, CD4+ or CD8+ T cells, or bulk PBMC T cells (not recorded which). This receptor was taken from a woman between 18 and 75 years old in good health. The chain uses TRBV19 and TRBJ2-1; lacking DNA, the TRBD1 call made by TCRdb goes unchecked. The CDR3 region: CASTIGGDRNNEQFF.